This T cell receptor (beta chain) emerged from a study of blood T cell repertoires in COVID-19. Study at large: Samples representing acute and convalescent COVID-19 were sourced from the United States, Italy and Spain. PBMCs, B-cell-depleted T cells, or T cells were the source of the cDNA or gDNA that made up the material.

Original methodology: Estimation of nucleated cell counts was performed using reference gene primer amplification. The data were produced by immunoSEQ multiplex PCR, yet TCRdb's version contains in-frame clones alone and is incomplete. Clone size and the V and J calls come from that table; the DNA yielded D and trimming. The repertoire has approximately 210,000 clones, just over 85% of them found once; the top ten carry about 1.5%. V was cut by 2 bases and J by 7 bases, with 14 bases left in between. The germline CDR1 and CDR2 sequences are SGHTA and FQGNSA. The CDR3 totals 15 residues. Input material: peripheral blood. This receptor was taken from a man aged 18 to 35 with active or convalescent COVID-19. The chain carries TRBV7-2 and TRBJ1-4; D remains unclear. Written as DNA, the CDR3 is TGTGCCAGCAGCTTATCCGAGCGACCACCTGAAAAACTGTTTTTT. It yields the protein CASSLSERPPEKLFF.